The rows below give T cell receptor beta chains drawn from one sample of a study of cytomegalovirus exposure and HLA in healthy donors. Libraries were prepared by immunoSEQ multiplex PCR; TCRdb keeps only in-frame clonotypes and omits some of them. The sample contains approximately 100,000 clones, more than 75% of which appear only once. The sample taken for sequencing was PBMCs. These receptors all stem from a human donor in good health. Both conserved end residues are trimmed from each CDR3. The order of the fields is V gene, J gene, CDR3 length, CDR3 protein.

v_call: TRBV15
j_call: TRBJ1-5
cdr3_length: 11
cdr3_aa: ATSRTGDRPQH

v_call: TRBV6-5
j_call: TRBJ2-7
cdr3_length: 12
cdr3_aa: ASSKGGARREQY

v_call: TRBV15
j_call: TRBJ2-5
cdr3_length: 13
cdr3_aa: ATSRGNREGETQY

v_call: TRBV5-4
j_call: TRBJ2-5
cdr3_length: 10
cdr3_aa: ASTRPGETQY

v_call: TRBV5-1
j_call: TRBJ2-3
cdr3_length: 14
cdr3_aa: ASSVLAGVTTDTQY

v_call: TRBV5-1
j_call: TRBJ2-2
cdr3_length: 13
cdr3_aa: ASSLGTGNTGELF

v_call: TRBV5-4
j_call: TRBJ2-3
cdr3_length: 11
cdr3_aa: ASSLPVTDTQY

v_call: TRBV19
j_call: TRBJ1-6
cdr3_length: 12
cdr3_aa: ASSWIDRNSPLH

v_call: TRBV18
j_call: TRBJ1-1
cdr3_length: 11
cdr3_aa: ASSPEQGAEAF

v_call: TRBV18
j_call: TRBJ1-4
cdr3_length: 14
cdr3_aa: ASSPQGQGQGVGLF